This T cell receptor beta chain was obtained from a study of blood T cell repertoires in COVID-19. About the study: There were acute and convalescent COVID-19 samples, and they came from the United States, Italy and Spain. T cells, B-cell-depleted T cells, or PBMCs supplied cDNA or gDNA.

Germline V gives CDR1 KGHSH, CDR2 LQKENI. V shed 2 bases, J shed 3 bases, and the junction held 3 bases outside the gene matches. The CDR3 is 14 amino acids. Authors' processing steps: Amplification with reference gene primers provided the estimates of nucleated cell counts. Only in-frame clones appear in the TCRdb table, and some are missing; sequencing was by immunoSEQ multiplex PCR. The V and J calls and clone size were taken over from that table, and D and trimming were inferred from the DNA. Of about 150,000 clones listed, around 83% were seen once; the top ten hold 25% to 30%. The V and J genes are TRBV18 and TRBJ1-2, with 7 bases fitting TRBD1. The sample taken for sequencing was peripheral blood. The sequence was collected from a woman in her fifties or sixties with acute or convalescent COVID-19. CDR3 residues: CASSPRQGDYGYTF. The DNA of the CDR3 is TGTGCCAGCTCACCAAGACAGGGAGACTATGGCTACACCTTC.